Listed below are T cell receptor beta chains from one sample, sequenced in a study of neoadjuvant nivolumab and ipilimumab in lung cancer. The data were produced by immunoSEQ multiplex PCR, yet TCRdb's version contains in-frame clones alone and is incomplete. The table has some 29,000 clones, 65% to 85% seen once; the top ten hold just over 5%. Sequences were derived from tumor tissue, sampled after neoadjuvant nivolumab, alone or with ipilimumab, at or shortly before surgery. These TCRs come from an adult with non-small cell lung cancer. Both conserved end residues are part of each CDR3. The D gene is left open where the match is weak. Size tells how often a clone was seen (once, few, many) or the class of an expanded clone, and some rows leave it out.

d_call: NA; v_call: TRBV2; j_call: TRBJ2-4; clone_size: NA; cdr3_aa: CASSEAIGKNIQYF; cdr3_nt: TGTGCCAGCAGTGAAGCCATAGGCAAAAACATTCAGTACTTC
d_call: NA; v_call: TRBV7-2; j_call: TRBJ1-5; clone_size: once; cdr3_aa: CASSLARQTNQPQHF; cdr3_nt: TGTGCCAGCAGCTTAGCAAGACAAACGAATCAGCCCCAGCATTTT
d_call: TRBD1; v_call: TRBV6-1; j_call: TRBJ1-1; clone_size: NA; cdr3_aa: CASSRDSLNTEAFF; cdr3_nt: TGTGCCAGCAGCCGGGACAGTCTCAACACTGAAGCTTTCTTT
d_call: NA; v_call: TRBV27; j_call: TRBJ1-3; clone_size: NA; cdr3_aa: CASKSNSGNTIYF; cdr3_nt: TGTGCCAGCAAGTCGAACTCTGGAAACACCATATATTTT
d_call: NA; v_call: TRBV27; j_call: TRBJ1-2; clone_size: NA; cdr3_aa: CASRGTATGGYTF; cdr3_nt: TGTGCCAGCAGAGGAACCGCGACGGGCGGCTACACCTTC
d_call: NA; v_call: TRBV6-1; j_call: TRBJ1-2; clone_size: few; cdr3_aa: CASSDYASGTPHYGYTF; cdr3_nt: TGTGCCAGCAGTGACTACGCCTCCGGGACCCCACACTATGGCTACACCTTC
d_call: NA; v_call: TRBV9; j_call: TRBJ2-7; clone_size: NA; cdr3_aa: CASSEPYPGEQYF; cdr3_nt: TGTGCCAGCAGCGAGCCGTACCCCGGCGAGCAGTACTTC
d_call: TRBD1; v_call: TRBV7-9; j_call: TRBJ1-1; clone_size: NA; cdr3_aa: CASSLNPRGQLNTEAFF; cdr3_nt: TGTGCCAGCAGCTTAAATCCCCGGGGACAGTTGAACACTGAAGCTTTCTTT
d_call: NA; v_call: TRBV5-6; j_call: TRBJ1-2; clone_size: few; cdr3_aa: CASSLEGGYTF; cdr3_nt: TGTGCCAGCAGCTTGGAGGGTGGCTACACCTTC
d_call: NA; v_call: TRBV11-3; j_call: TRBJ2-2; clone_size: NA; cdr3_aa: CASSSWTGRGGTGELFF; cdr3_nt: TGTGCCAGCAGCTCCTGGACAGGGAGGGGGGGTACCGGGGAGCTGTTTTTT
d_call: NA; v_call: TRBV7-8; j_call: TRBJ2-1; clone_size: NA; cdr3_aa: CASSLEVLANEQFF; cdr3_nt: TGTGCCAGCAGCTTAGAGGTCCTAGCCAATGAGCAGTTCTTC
d_call: NA; v_call: TRBV7-2; j_call: TRBJ1-1; clone_size: NA; cdr3_aa: CASSLDRSTEAFF; cdr3_nt: TGTGCCAGCAGCCTTGACCGATCCACTGAAGCTTTCTTT
d_call: TRBD2; v_call: TRBV6-1; j_call: TRBJ2-3; clone_size: NA; cdr3_aa: CASSVKTSGGGTDTQYF; cdr3_nt: TGTGCCAGCAGTGTAAAGACTAGCGGGGGGGGCACAGATACGCAGTATTTT
d_call: NA; v_call: TRBV30; j_call: TRBJ1-2; clone_size: NA; cdr3_aa: CAWSEFTTPINYGYTF; cdr3_nt: TGTGCCTGGAGTGAATTTACTACCCCTATTAACTATGGCTACACCTTC
d_call: NA; v_call: TRBV7-2; j_call: TRBJ1-2; clone_size: NA; cdr3_aa: CASSLGLYNYGYTF; cdr3_nt: TGTGCCAGCAGCTTAGGACTTTACAACTATGGCTACACCTTC
d_call: NA; v_call: TRBV11-1; j_call: TRBJ2-2; clone_size: NA; cdr3_aa: CASSLGFRDPSWSGELFF; cdr3_nt: TGTGCCAGCAGCTTAGGGTTCCGGGACCCTTCGTGGTCCGGGGAGCTGTTTTTT
d_call: NA; v_call: TRBV6-5; j_call: TRBJ2-3; clone_size: NA; cdr3_aa: CASSHTDTQYF; cdr3_nt: TGTGCCAGCAGTCACACAGATACGCAGTATTTT
d_call: NA; v_call: TRBV5-4; j_call: TRBJ2-6; clone_size: NA; cdr3_aa: CASSLGLWNSGANVLTF; cdr3_nt: TGTGCCAGCAGCTTGGGTTTGTGGAACTCTGGGGCCAACGTCCTGACTTTC
d_call: NA; v_call: TRBV7-3; j_call: TRBJ1-1; clone_size: few; cdr3_aa: CASSPRLNTEAFF; cdr3_nt: TGTGCCAGCAGCCCCCGGCTTAACACTGAAGCTTTCTTT
d_call: TRBD2; v_call: TRBV28; j_call: TRBJ2-3; clone_size: NA; cdr3_aa: CASRRASGSRTDTQYF; cdr3_nt: TGTGCCAGCAGGAGGGCTAGCGGGAGTAGGACAGATACGCAGTATTTT
d_call: NA; v_call: TRBV7-9; j_call: TRBJ2-3; clone_size: NA; cdr3_aa: CASSLHGTVTDTQYF; cdr3_nt: TGTGCCAGCAGTTTACACGGGACTGTCACAGATACGCAGTATTTT
d_call: NA; v_call: TRBV7-9; j_call: TRBJ2-7; clone_size: NA; cdr3_aa: CASSLTGNPYEQYF; cdr3_nt: TGTGCCAGCAGCTTAACGGGAAACCCCTACGAGCAGTACTTC
d_call: TRBD1; v_call: TRBV5-1; j_call: TRBJ1-4; clone_size: NA; cdr3_aa: CASSPDRGGEKLFF; cdr3_nt: TGCGCCAGCAGCCCGGACAGGGGAGGGGAAAAACTGTTTTTT
d_call: NA; v_call: TRBV4-2; j_call: TRBJ1-2; clone_size: NA; cdr3_aa: CASSQSKENPNYGYTF; cdr3_nt: TGTGCCAGCAGCCAATCTAAGGAGAATCCTAACTATGGCTACACCTTC
d_call: NA; v_call: TRBV18; j_call: TRBJ2-1; clone_size: few; cdr3_aa: CASSPGRSNEQFF; cdr3_nt: TGTGCCAGCTCACCCGGGCGTAGCAATGAGCAGTTCTTC
d_call: NA; v_call: TRBV5-1; j_call: TRBJ1-2; clone_size: NA; cdr3_aa: CASSLEATADYGYTF; cdr3_nt: TGCGCCAGCAGCTTGGAAGCGACAGCTGACTATGGCTACACCTTC
d_call: NA; v_call: TRBV11-1; j_call: TRBJ2-1; clone_size: NA; cdr3_aa: CASRLRSVYNEQFF; cdr3_nt: TGTGCCAGCAGATTAAGGTCCGTATACAATGAGCAGTTCTTC
d_call: TRBD1; v_call: TRBV11-3; j_call: TRBJ2-1; clone_size: NA; cdr3_aa: CASSVGQGNEQFF; cdr3_nt: TGTGCCAGCAGCGTCGGACAGGGGAATGAGCAGTTCTTC